These T cell receptor beta chains were read from a single sample in a study of blood T cell repertoires in COVID-19. The assay was immunoSEQ multiplex PCR, and TCRdb's table has in-frame clones only and misses some. The top ten hold 0.5% to 0.6% of the sample, which has about 160,000 clones, 85% to 95% seen once. The specimen sequenced was peripheral blood. All receptors derive from a man between 50 and 59 years old with acute or convalescent COVID-19. CDR3s include the opening cysteine and the closing phenylalanine or tryptophan. Fields, in order: clone size, J gene, D gene, V gene, CDR3 DNA, CDR3 protein. The D gene is left open where the match is weak. Clone size, where shown, is once, few, many, or a class for clones that have expanded.

NA TRBJ2-2 NA TRBV7-3 TGTGCCAGCCGACAGCAGAACACCGGGGAGCTGTTTTTT CASRQQNTGELFF
NA TRBJ2-7 TRBD2 TRBV7-8 TGTGCCAGCAGCTCACTGGGACTAGCGGGAGCCGGGCTGTGGGAGCAGTACTTC CASSSLGLAGAGLWEQYF
NA TRBJ2-3 TRBD2 TRBV7-9 TGTGCCAGCAGCTTCGGTCTAGCGGGAGGGCCCGAGTATTTT CASSFGLAGGPEYF
NA TRBJ2-2 TRBD2 TRBV3-1/TRBV3-2 TGTGCCAGCAGCCCCCCTCCCGGGACTAGCGGGGCGAACACCGGGGAGCTGTTTTTT CASSPPPGTSGANTGELFF
NA TRBJ1-1 NA TRBV11-2 TGTGCCAGCAGCTTTCAGGGCTACATGAACACTGAAGCTTTCTTT CASSFQGYMNTEAFF
NA TRBJ1-5 NA TRBV3-1/TRBV3-2 TGTGCCAGCAGCCACCAGGGTGGCAATCAGCCCCAGCATTTT CASSHQGGNQPQHF
few TRBJ1-5 NA TRBV11-3 TGTGCCAGCACCCTTCGGGGACACCTCCTTTATAGCAATCAGCCCCAGCATTTT CASTLRGHLLYSNQPQHF
NA TRBJ1-4 NA TRBV19 TGTGCCAGTACCCTGGACTGGAGGTCTGAAAAACTGTTTTTT CASTLDWRSEKLFF
NA TRBJ1-4 NA TRBV18 TGTGCCAGCTCACCACCGGGCCCCGGGGGTGAAAAACTGTTTTTT CASSPPGPGGEKLFF
NA TRBJ1-1 NA TRBV27 TGTGCCAGCAGTTTACGGGGACACCAAGAAGCTTTCTTT CASSLRGHQEAFF
NA TRBJ2-1 TRBD1 TRBV7-9 TGTGCCAGCAGCCCGACAGGGCCCCCGAAGCAGTTCTTC CASSPTGPPKQFF
NA TRBJ2-7 TRBD1 TRBV28 TGTGCCAGCAGTTCTCGTTGGACAGGGGTCTCCTACGAGCAGTACTTC CASSSRWTGVSYEQYF
NA TRBJ2-3 TRBD2 TRBV29-1 TGCAGCGTTGCTGGGACTAGCGGCCCAGATACGCAGTATTTT CSVAGTSGPDTQYF
NA TRBJ2-1 NA TRBV9 TGTGCCAGCAGCGTAGACGCTGGGCTAGCCAATGAGCAGTTCTTC CASSVDAGLANEQFF
NA TRBJ1-1 TRBD1 TRBV18 TGTGCCAGCTCACGGACAGGGCCAGGGACTGAAGCTTTCTTT CASSRTGPGTEAFF
NA TRBJ1-4 NA TRBV7-3 TGTGCCAGCAGCTTAATCTGGGCAGTGGGTGAAAAACTGTTTTTT CASSLIWAVGEKLFF
NA TRBJ2-1 NA TRBV14 TGTGCCAGCAGCCAAGAAGTTAGCGTTAGCTCCTACAATGAGCAGTTCTTC CASSQEVSVSSYNEQFF
NA TRBJ2-7 TRBD2 TRBV10-3 TGTGCCATCACACAGACTAGCGGGAGTTACGAGCAGTACTTC CAITQTSGSYEQYF
NA TRBJ2-5 NA TRBV6-5 TGTGCCAGCACCGAAAGTGGGAGCGAGACCCAGTACTTC CASTESGSETQYF
few TRBJ2-7 NA TRBV5-6 TGTGCCAGCAGCTTGGGGCACCCCTCCTACGAGCAGTACTTC CASSLGHPSYEQYF
once TRBJ2-3 NA TRBV5-4 TGTGCCAGCAGCCTACTAGGTGGGACAGATACGCAGTATTTT CASSLLGGTDTQYF
few TRBJ2-1 NA TRBV6-1 TGTGCCAGCAGTGAAGGGTATGAGAGGGAGCAGTTCTTC CASSEGYEREQFF
once TRBJ1-2 NA TRBV3-1/TRBV3-2 TGTGCCAGCAGCCAACTGTCGTATGGCTACACCTTC CASSQLSYGYTF
NA TRBJ1-4 NA TRBV10-3 TGTGCCATCAGTGAGTCAAGGGGCCCTAATGAAAAACTGTTTTTT CAISESRGPNEKLFF
once TRBJ2-1 NA TRBV3-1/TRBV3-2 TGTGCCAGCAGCCAAGAGTGGGCCATTCCCCCGTACAATGAGCAGTTCTTC CASSQEWAIPPYNEQFF
NA TRBJ2-1 TRBD2 TRBV19 TGTGCCAGTAAGAAGGAGCGGGAGATCGATGAGCAGTTCTTC CASKKEREIDEQFF
NA TRBJ2-1 NA TRBV19 TGTGCCAGTACCGATCGGGGGAGGGCGAGGGGGAATGAGCAGTTCTTC CASTDRGRARGNEQFF
NA TRBJ2-3 TRBD2 TRBV5-1 TGCGCCAGCAGCTGGGGACTAGCGGGGCTGGATACGCAGTATTTT CASSWGLAGLDTQYF
NA TRBJ1-1 NA TRBV7-9 TGTGCCAGCACCCTACTCGCAGGGCCGAACACTGAAGCTTTCTTT CASTLLAGPNTEAFF
NA TRBJ2-5 TRBD2 TRBV28 TGTGCCAGCAGTATCCTAGCGGGAGTGGAGACCCAGTACTTC CASSILAGVETQYF
NA TRBJ1-2 NA TRBV6-5 TGTGCCAGCAACCCTAGGGGGTCGGGTGGCTACACCTTC CASNPRGSGGYTF
NA TRBJ1-1 NA TRBV30 TGTGCCGGAAGGACTTCGGCGGGCACTGAAGCTTTCTTT CAGRTSAGTEAFF
NA TRBJ1-3 NA TRBV28 TGTGCCAGCACTCCCGGGATCCTTGGAAACACCATATATTTT CASTPGILGNTIYF
NA TRBJ1-1 NA TRBV2 TGTGCCAGCGGGCTGCAGGCGAACACTGAAGCTTTCTTT CASGLQANTEAFF
NA TRBJ2-1 TRBD1 TRBV3-1/TRBV3-2 TGTGCCAGCAGCCAATTAGGGACAGGGGCTGGTGAGCAGTTCTTC CASSQLGTGAGEQFF
few TRBJ1-1 TRBD1 TRBV2 TGTGCCAGCAGTATACAGGGGGCTGAAGCTTTCTTT CASSIQGAEAFF
NA TRBJ1-2 TRBD1 TRBV18 TGTGCCAGCTCACCGCCACAGGGGTCCTATGGCTACACCTTC CASSPPQGSYGYTF
few TRBJ1-5 TRBD1 TRBV27 TGTGCCAGCAGAAGACTACAGGGGGGAAGCAATCAGCCCCAGCATTTT CASRRLQGGSNQPQHF
NA TRBJ2-7 NA TRBV28 TGTGCCAGCAGCCCCTATTTGCGGGGCTCCCACCCCTACGAGCAGTACTTC CASSPYLRGSHPYEQYF
NA TRBJ2-1 NA TRBV30 TGTGCCTGGAGTGCCCAGATTGAGCAGTTCTTC CAWSAQIEQFF
NA TRBJ1-1 NA TRBV28 TGTGCCAGCAGTGCCCCCGACAGGAACACTGAAGCTTTCTTT CASSAPDRNTEAFF
NA TRBJ2-6 TRBD1 TRBV5-1 TGCGCCAGCAGCTTGGCCAGGGGGCCTGGGGCCAACGTCCTGACTTTC CASSLARGPGANVLTF
once TRBJ2-4 NA TRBV5-4 TGTGCCAGCAGCTTGGTCGGAGTAAACATTCAGTACTTC CASSLVGVNIQYF
once TRBJ1-4 TRBD1 TRBV6-5 TGTGCCAGCAGTTACGGGACAGTGCCTGAAAAACTGTTTTTT CASSYGTVPEKLFF
NA TRBJ1-2 TRBD1 TRBV19 TGTGCCAGTAGTACCTCAAGGGACAGCTATGGCTACACCTTC CASSTSRDSYGYTF
NA TRBJ2-2 TRBD1 TRBV5-1 TGCGCCAGCACAAGGGGGCTAGCCGAGACCGGGGAGCTGTTTTTT CASTRGLAETGELFF
once TRBJ2-5 NA TRBV2 TGTGCCAGCAATACCGTTAGGGGCCGGGAGACCCAGTACTTC CASNTVRGRETQYF
NA TRBJ2-7 TRBD2 TRBV29-1 TGCAGCGTTAAGACTAGCGGGAGAAAGTACTTC CSVKTSGRKYF
NA TRBJ2-3 TRBD1 TRBV5-4 TGTGCCAGCAGCTTGGAGGGGGCGCTGAGAAATACGCAGTATTTT CASSLEGALRNTQYF
NA TRBJ2-6 TRBD1 TRBV9 TGTGCCAGCAGCGTAGCTACGGGACAGAGTTACTCTGGGGCCAACGTCCTGACTTTC CASSVATGQSYSGANVLTF